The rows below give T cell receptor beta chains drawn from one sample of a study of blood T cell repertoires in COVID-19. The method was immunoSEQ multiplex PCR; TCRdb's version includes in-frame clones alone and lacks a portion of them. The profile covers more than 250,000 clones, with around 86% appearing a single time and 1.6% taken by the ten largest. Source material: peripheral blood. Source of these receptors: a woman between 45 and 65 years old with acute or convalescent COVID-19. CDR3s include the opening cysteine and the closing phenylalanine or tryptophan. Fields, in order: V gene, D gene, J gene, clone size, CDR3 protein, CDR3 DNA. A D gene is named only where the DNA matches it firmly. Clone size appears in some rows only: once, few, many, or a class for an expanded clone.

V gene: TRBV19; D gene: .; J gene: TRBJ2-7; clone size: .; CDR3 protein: CASSIVSSYEQYF; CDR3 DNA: TGTGCCAGTAGTATTGTCAGTTCCTACGAGCAGTACTTC
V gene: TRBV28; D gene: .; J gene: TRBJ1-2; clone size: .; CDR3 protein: CASSLIGDINYGYTF; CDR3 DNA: TGTGCCAGCAGTTTAATAGGGGATATTAACTATGGCTACACCTTC
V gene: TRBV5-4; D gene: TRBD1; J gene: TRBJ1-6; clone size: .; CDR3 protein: CASSLYYGTENSPLHF; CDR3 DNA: TGTGCCAGCAGCTTGTACTACGGGACAGAGAATTCACCCCTCCACTTT
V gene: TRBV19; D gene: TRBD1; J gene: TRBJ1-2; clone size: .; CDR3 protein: CASSKGAFYGYTF; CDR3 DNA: TGTGCCAGTAGTAAGGGGGCGTTCTATGGCTACACCTTC
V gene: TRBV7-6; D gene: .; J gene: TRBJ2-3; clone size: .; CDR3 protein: CASSLAQGDTQYF; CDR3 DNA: TGTGCCAGCAGCTTAGCGCAGGGTGATACGCAGTATTTT
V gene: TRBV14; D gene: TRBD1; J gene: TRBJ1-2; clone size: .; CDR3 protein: CASSQVSGGYGYTF; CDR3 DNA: TGTGCCAGCAGCCAAGTATCAGGGGGCTATGGCTACACCTTC
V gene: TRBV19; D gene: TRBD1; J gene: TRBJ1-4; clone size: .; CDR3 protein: CASTPPGTGREKLFF; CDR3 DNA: TGTGCCAGTACCCCACCCGGGACAGGGCGGGAAAAACTGTTTTTT
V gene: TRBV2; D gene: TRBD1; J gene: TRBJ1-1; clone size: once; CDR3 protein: CASSGQGFLTEAFF; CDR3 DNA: TGTGCCAGCAGCGGACAGGGTTTTCTCACTGAAGCTTTCTTT
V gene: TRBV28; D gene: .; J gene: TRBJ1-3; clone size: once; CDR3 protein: CASSLVSGVTGNTIYF; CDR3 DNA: TGTGCCAGCAGTTTAGTATCAGGGGTGACTGGAAACACCATATATTTT
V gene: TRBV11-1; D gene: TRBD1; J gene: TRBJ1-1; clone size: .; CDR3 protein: CASSLGAGGIAEAFF; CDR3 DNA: TGTGCCAGCAGCTTAGGTGCAGGGGGCATCGCTGAAGCTTTCTTT
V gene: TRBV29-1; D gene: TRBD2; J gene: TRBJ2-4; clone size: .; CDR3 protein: CSVDPLAGERHIQYF; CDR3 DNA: TGCAGCGTAGACCCATTAGCGGGAGAAAGGCACATTCAGTACTTC
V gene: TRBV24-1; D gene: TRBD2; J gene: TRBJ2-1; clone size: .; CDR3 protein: CATSDLGPTSGTSGTYNEQFF; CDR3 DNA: TGTGCCACCAGTGATTTGGGACCTACCTCCGGGACTAGCGGGACCTACAATGAGCAGTTCTTC
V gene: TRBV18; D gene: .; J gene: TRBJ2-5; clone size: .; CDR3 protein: CASSQMTGAAQETQYF; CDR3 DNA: TGTGCCAGCTCACAAATGACAGGTGCCGCCCAAGAGACCCAGTACTTC
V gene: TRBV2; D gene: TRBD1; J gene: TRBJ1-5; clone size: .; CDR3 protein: CASSEEGSGGNQPQHF; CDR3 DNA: TGTGCCAGCAGTGAAGAGGGCTCAGGGGGTAATCAGCCCCAGCATTTT
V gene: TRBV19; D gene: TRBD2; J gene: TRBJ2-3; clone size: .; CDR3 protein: CASSSVGLAGPGDTQYF; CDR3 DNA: TGTGCCAGTAGTTCCGTGGGACTAGCGGGCCCGGGGGATACGCAGTATTTT
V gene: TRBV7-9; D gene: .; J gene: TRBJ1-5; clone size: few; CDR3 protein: CASSKDILNQPQHF; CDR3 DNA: TGTGCCAGCAGCAAGGACATTCTCAATCAGCCCCAGCATTTT
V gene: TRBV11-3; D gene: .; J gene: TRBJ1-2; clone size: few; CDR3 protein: CASSSDRLICGYTF; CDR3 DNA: TGTGCCAGCAGCAGTGACAGGTTAATTTGTGGCTACACCTTC
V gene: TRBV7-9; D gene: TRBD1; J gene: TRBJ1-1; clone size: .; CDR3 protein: CASKGQGDTEAFF; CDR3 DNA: TGTGCCAGCAAGGGACAGGGGGACACTGAAGCTTTCTTT
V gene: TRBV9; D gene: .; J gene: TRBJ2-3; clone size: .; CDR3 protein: CASSVEQASTDTQYF; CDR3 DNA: TGTGCCAGCAGCGTCGAACAGGCTAGCACAGATACGCAGTATTTT
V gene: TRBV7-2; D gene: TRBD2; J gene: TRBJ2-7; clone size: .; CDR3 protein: CASSLVPQREGAYEQYF; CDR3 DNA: TGTGCCAGCAGCTTAGTCCCCCAGCGGGAGGGCGCGTACGAGCAGTACTTC
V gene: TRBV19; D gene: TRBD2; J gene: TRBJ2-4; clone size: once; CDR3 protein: CASSITWTSGRDIQYF; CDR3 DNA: TGTGCCAGTAGTATTACCTGGACTAGCGGGAGAGACATTCAGTACTTC
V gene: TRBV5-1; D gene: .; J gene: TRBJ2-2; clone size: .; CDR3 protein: CASSFGSDTGELFF; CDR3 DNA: TGCGCCAGCAGCTTCGGGTCGGACACCGGGGAGCTGTTTTTT
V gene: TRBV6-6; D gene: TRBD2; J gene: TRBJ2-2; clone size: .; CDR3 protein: CASSTAMGLNTGELFF; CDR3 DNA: TGTGCCAGCAGTACGGCAATGGGACTAAACACCGGGGAGCTGTTTTTT
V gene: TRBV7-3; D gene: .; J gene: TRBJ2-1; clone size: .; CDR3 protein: CASSLTSYSYNEQFF; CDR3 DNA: TGTGCCAGCAGCTTAACAAGCTACTCCTACAATGAGCAGTTCTTC
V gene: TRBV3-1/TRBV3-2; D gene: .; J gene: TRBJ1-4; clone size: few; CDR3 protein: CASSPRTASNEKLFF; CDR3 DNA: TGTGCCAGCAGCCCACGGACAGCGTCTAATGAAAAACTGTTTTTT
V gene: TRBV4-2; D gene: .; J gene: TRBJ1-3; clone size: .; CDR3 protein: CASSQEALRAYSGNTIYF; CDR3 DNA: TGTGCCAGCAGCCAAGAGGCGCTCAGGGCTTACTCTGGAAACACCATATATTTT
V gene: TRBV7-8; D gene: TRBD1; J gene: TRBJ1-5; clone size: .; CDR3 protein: CASSPSTGKGTSYSNQPQHF; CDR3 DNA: TGTGCCAGCAGCCCCTCGACAGGGAAGGGGACGAGTTATAGCAATCAGCCCCAGCATTTT
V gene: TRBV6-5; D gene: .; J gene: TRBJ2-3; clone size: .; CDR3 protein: CATTGVTDTQYF; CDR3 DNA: TGTGCCACCACGGGAGTCACAGATACGCAGTATTTT
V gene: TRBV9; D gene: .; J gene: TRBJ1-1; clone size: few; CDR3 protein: CASSAYSGETTEAFF; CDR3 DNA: TGTGCCAGCAGCGCCTACTCAGGGGAAACCACTGAAGCTTTCTTT
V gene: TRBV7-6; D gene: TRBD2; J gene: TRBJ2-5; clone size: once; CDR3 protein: CASSQHWTSGRPHETQYF; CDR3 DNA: TGTGCCAGCAGCCAACATTGGACTAGCGGGAGGCCTCATGAGACCCAGTACTTC
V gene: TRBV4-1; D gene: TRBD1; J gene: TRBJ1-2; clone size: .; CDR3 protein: CASSPTDRENYGYTF; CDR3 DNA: TGCGCCAGCAGTCCTACGGACAGGGAAAACTATGGCTACACCTTC
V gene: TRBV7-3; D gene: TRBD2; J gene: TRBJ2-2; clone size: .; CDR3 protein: CASSPGLAGITGELFF; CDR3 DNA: TGTGCCAGCAGCCCCGGACTAGCGGGGATTACCGGGGAGCTGTTTTTT
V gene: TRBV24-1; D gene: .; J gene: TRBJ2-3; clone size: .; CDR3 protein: CATSVRSTDTQYF; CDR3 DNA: TGTGCCACCAGCGTCAGAAGCACAGATACGCAGTATTTT
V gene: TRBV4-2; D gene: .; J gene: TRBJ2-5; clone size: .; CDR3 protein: CASSQVAGSQETQYF; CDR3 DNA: TGTGCCAGCAGCCAAGTTGCGGGTAGCCAAGAGACCCAGTACTTC
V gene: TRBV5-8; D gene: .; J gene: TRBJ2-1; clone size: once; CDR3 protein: CASSLRQYNEQFF; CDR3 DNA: TGTGCCAGCAGCCTACGACAGTACAATGAGCAGTTCTTC
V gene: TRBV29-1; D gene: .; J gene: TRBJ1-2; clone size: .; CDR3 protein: CSVEDRVNYGYTF; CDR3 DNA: TGCAGCGTTGAAGATCGGGTAAACTATGGCTACACCTTC
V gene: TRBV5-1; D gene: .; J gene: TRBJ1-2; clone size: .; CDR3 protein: CASSLARGITYYGYTF; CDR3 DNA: TGCGCCAGCAGCTTGGCCAGAGGGATAACTTACTATGGCTACACCTTC